The clone carrying this T cell receptor beta chain was recorded only once. Its antigen is unknown. The CDR3 consists of 16 residues. Germline CDR1 reads WSHSY; CDR2 reads SAAADI. V lost 0 bases to trimming and J lost 4 bases; unmatched junction nucleotides: 6. This entry is derived from a study of cytomegalovirus exposure and HLA in healthy donors. Use of 60 Vbeta and 13 Jbeta primers characterized the PCR. Profiled with immunoSEQ multiplex PCR; TCRdb holds only in-frame clones, not every one. In the table there are around 120,000 clones, 80% of which are singletons. Study conclusions and caveats: Later on, an analysis found that several of the most significant clusters appeared to be linked to common viral pathogens, which included parvovirus B19.

This chain links TRBV10-2 with TRBJ1-5; TRBD1 matches 7 bases. The clonotype comes from a man aged 25 to 40 in good health and CMV-seronegative. Source material: PBMCs. This chain's CDR3 is CASSESRAGGNQPQHF. The CDR3, as DNA: TGCGCCAGCAGTGAGTCTAGGGCAGGGGGGAATCAGCCCCAGCATTTT.